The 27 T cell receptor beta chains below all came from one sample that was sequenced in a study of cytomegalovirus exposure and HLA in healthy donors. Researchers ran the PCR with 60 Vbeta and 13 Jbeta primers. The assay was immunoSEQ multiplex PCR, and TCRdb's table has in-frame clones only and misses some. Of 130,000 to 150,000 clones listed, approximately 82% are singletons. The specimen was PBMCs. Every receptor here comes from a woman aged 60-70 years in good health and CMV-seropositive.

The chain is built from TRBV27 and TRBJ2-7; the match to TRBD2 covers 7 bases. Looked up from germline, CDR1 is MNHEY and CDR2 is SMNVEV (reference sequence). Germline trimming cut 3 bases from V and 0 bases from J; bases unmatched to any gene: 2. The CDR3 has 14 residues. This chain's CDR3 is CASSLRESSYEQYF. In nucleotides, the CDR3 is TGTGCCAGCAGTTTGCGGGAGAGCTCCTACGAGCAGTACTTC.

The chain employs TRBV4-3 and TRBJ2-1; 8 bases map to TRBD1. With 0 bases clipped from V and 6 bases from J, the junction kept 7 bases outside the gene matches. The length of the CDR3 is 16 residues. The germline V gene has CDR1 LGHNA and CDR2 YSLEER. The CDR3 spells CASSQDSRGLVNEQFF. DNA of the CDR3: TGCGCCAGCAGCCAAGATAGCAGGGGGCTGGTCAATGAGCAGTTCTTC.

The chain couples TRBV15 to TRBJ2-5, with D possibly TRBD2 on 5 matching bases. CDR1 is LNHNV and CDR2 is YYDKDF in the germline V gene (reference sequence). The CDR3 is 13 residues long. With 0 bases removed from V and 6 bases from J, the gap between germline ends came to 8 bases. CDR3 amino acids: CATSRERRQTQYF. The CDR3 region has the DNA TGTGCCACCAGCAGAGAACGGAGGCAGACCCAGTACTTC. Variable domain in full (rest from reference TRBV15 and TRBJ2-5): DAMVIQNPRYQVTQFGKPVTLSCSQTLNHNVMYWYQQKSSQAPKLLFHYYDKDFNNEADTPDNFQSRRPNTSFCFLDIRSPGLGDTAMYLCATSRERRQTQYFGPGTRLLVL.

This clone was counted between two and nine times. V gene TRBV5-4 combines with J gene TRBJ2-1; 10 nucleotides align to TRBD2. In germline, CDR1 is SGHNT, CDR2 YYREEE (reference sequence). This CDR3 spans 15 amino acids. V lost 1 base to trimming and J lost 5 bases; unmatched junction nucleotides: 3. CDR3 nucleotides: TGTGCCAGCAGCTTGCGTCTAGCGGGGGACAATGAGCAGTTCTTC. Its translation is CASSLRLAGDNEQFF.

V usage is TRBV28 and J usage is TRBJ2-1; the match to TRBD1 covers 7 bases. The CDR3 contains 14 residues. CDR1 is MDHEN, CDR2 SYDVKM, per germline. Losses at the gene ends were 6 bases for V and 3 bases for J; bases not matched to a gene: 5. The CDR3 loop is CASSDREIYNEQFF. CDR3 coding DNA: TGTGCCAGCAGCGACAGGGAGATCTACAATGAGCAGTTCTTC.

The CDR3 loop reads CASSHPPQGALNEKLFF. The CDR3 DNA reads as TGTGCCAGCAGCCACCCGCCTCAGGGGGCGCTCAATGAAAAACTGTTTTTT. The genes are TRBV4-2 and TRBJ1-4; 8 bases agree with TRBD1. The CDR3 is made up of 17 amino acids. Trimming at V came to 3 bases and at J to 5 bases, leaving 11 bases not matched to a gene. Germline CDR1 and CDR2: LGHNA and YNFKEQ.

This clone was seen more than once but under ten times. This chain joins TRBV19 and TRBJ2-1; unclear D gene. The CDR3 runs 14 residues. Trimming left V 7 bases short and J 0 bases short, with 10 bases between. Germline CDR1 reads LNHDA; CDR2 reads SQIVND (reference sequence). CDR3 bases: TGTGCCAGTAAGGCGGTGAGCTCCTACAATGAGCAGTTCTTC. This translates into CASKAVSSYNEQFF.

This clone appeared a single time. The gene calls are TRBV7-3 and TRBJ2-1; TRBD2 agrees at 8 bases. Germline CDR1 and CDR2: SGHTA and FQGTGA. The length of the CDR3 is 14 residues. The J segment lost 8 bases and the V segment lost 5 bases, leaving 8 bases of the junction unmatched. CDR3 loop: CASSMGLGADEQFF. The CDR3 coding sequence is TGTGCCAGCAGCATGGGACTAGGGGCGGATGAGCAGTTCTTC.

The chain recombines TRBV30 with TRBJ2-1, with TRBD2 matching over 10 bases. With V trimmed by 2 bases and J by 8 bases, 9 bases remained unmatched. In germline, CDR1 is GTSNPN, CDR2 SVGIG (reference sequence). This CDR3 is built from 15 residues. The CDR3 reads CAWSSGRAVIYEQFF. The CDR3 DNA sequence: TGTGCCTGGAGTAGCGGGAGGGCCGTTATCTATGAGCAGTTCTTC.

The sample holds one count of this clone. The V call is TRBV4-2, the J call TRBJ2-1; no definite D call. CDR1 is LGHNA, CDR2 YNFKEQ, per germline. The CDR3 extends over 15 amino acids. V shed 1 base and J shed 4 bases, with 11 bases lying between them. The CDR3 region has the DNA TGTGCCAGCAGCCAAGTTCCGGGTCTATACAATGAGCAGTTCTTC. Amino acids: CASSQVPGLYNEQFF.

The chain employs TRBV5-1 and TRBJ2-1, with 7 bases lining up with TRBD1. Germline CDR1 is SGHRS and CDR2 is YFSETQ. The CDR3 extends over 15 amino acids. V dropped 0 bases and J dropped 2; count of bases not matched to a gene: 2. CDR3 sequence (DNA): TGCGCCAGCAGCTTGGTAACAGGGGCCTACAATGAGCAGTTCTTC. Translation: CASSLVTGAYNEQFF.

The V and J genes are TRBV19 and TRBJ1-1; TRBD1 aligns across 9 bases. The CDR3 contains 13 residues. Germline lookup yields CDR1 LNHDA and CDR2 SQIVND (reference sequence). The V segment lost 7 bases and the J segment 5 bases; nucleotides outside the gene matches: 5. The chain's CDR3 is CASNPTGGTEAFF. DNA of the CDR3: TGTGCCAGTAACCCGACAGGGGGGACTGAAGCTTTCTTT.

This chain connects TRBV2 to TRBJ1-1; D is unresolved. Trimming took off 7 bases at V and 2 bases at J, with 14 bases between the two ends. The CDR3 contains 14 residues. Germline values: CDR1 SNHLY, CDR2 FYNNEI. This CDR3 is CASTPGRVNTEAFF. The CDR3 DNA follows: TGTGCCAGCACCCCGGGGAGGGTAAACACTGAAGCTTTCTTT.

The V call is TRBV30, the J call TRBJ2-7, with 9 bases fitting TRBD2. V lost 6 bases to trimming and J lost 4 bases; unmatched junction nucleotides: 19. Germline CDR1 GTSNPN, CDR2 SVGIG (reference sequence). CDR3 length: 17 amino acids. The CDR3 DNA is TGTGCCTGTTCGCCGGACAGCCTAGCGGGAATAACTTACGAGCAGTACTTC. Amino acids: CACSPDSLAGITYEQYF.

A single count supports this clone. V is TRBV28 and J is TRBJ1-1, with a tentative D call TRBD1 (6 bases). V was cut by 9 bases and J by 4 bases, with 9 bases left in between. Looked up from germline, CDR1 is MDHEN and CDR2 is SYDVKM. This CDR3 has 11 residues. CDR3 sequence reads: CASTGPTEAFF. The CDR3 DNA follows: TGTGCCAGTACAGGGCCCACTGAAGCTTTCTTT.

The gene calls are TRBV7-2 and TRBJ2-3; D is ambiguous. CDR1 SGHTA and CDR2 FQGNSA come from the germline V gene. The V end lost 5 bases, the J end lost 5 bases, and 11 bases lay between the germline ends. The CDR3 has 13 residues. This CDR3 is CASSPSLGDTQYF. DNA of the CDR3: TGTGCCAGCAGCCCATCCCTCGGAGATACGCAGTATTTT.

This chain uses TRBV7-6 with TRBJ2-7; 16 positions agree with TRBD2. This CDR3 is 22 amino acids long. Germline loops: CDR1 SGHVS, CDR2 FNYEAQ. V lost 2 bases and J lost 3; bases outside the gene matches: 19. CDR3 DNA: TGTGCCAGCAGCTTAAAGTCCCCAAACATTGTGGGGACTAGCGGGAGGGTCTACGAGCAGTACTTC. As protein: CASSLKSPNIVGTSGRVYEQYF. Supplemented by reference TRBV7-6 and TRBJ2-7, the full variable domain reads GAGVSQSPRYKVTKRGQDVALRCDPISGHVSLYWYRQALGQGPEFLTYFNYEAQQDKSGLPNDRFSAERPEGSISTLTIQRTEQRDSAMYRCASSLKSPNIVGTSGRVYEQYFGPGTRLTVT.

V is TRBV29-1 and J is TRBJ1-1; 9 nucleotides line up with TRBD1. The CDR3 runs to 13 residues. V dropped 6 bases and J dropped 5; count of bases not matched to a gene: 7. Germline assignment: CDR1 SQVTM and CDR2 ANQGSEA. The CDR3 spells CSVRPGQGTEAFF. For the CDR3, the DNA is TGCAGCGTACGCCCGGGACAGGGAACTGAAGCTTTCTTT.

The CDR3 coding sequence is TGTGCCAGCAGCCCCCTCACCGGGGAGCTGTTTTTT. Translated, it gives CASSPLTGELFF. This chain joins TRBV5-4 and TRBJ2-2; D gene unclear. Germline V gene sequence: CDR1 SGHNT, CDR2 YYREEE (reference sequence). The CDR3 runs 12 residues. Trimming removed 4 bases at V and 4 bases at J, with 5 bases between.

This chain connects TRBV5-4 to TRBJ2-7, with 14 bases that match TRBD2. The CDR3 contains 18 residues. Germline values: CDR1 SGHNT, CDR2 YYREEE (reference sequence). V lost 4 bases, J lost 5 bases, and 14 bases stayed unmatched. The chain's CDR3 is CASSTHRRLAGGPNEQYF. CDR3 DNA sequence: TGTGCCAGCAGCACCCACCGGAGACTAGCGGGAGGGCCGAACGAGCAGTACTTC.

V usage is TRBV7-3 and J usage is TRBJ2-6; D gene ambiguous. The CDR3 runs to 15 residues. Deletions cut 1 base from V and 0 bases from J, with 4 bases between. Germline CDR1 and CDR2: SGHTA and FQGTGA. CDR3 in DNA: TGTGCCAGCAGCTTAAGTCACTCTGGGGCCAACGTCCTGACTTTC. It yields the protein CASSLSHSGANVLTF.

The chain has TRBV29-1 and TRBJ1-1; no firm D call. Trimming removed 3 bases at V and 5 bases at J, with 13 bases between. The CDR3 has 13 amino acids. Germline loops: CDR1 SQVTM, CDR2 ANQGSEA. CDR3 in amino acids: CSVDLPGKTEAFF. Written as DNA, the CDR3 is TGCAGCGTTGACCTTCCAGGCAAAACTGAAGCTTTCTTT.

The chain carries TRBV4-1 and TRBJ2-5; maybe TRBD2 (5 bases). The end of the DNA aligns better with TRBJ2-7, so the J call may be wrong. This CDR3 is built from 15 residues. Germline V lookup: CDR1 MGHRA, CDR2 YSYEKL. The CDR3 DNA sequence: TGCGCCAGCAGCCAAGAACAGCGGACCACCTACGAGCAGTACTTC. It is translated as CASSQEQRTTYEQYF.

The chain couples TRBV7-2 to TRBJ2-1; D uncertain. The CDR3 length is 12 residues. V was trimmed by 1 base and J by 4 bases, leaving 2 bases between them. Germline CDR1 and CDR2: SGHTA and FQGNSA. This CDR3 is CASSLVYNEQFF. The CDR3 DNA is TGTGCCAGCAGCTTAGTATACAATGAGCAGTTCTTC.

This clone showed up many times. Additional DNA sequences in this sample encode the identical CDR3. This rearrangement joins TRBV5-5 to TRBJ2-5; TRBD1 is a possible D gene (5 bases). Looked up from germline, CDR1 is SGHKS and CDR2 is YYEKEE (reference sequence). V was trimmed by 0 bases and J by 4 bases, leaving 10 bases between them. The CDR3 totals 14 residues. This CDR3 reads CASSLAQGRETQYF. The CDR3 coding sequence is TGTGCCAGCAGCTTGGCCCAGGGCCGAGAGACCCAGTACTTC.

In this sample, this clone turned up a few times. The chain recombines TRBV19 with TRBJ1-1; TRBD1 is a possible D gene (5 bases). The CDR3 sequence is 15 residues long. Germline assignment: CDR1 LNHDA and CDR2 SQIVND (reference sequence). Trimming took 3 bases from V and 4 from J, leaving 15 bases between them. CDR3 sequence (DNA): TGTGCCAGTAGTATGTACGGCAAAAGGGGCACTGAAGCTTTCTTT. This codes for CASSMYGKRGTEAFF.

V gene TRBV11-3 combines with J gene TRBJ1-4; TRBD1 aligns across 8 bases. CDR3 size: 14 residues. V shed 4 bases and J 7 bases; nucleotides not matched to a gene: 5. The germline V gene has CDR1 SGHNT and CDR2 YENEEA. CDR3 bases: TGTGCCAGCAGCTCAGGGGGCAATAGTGAAAAACTGTTTTTT. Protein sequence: CASSSGGNSEKLFF.